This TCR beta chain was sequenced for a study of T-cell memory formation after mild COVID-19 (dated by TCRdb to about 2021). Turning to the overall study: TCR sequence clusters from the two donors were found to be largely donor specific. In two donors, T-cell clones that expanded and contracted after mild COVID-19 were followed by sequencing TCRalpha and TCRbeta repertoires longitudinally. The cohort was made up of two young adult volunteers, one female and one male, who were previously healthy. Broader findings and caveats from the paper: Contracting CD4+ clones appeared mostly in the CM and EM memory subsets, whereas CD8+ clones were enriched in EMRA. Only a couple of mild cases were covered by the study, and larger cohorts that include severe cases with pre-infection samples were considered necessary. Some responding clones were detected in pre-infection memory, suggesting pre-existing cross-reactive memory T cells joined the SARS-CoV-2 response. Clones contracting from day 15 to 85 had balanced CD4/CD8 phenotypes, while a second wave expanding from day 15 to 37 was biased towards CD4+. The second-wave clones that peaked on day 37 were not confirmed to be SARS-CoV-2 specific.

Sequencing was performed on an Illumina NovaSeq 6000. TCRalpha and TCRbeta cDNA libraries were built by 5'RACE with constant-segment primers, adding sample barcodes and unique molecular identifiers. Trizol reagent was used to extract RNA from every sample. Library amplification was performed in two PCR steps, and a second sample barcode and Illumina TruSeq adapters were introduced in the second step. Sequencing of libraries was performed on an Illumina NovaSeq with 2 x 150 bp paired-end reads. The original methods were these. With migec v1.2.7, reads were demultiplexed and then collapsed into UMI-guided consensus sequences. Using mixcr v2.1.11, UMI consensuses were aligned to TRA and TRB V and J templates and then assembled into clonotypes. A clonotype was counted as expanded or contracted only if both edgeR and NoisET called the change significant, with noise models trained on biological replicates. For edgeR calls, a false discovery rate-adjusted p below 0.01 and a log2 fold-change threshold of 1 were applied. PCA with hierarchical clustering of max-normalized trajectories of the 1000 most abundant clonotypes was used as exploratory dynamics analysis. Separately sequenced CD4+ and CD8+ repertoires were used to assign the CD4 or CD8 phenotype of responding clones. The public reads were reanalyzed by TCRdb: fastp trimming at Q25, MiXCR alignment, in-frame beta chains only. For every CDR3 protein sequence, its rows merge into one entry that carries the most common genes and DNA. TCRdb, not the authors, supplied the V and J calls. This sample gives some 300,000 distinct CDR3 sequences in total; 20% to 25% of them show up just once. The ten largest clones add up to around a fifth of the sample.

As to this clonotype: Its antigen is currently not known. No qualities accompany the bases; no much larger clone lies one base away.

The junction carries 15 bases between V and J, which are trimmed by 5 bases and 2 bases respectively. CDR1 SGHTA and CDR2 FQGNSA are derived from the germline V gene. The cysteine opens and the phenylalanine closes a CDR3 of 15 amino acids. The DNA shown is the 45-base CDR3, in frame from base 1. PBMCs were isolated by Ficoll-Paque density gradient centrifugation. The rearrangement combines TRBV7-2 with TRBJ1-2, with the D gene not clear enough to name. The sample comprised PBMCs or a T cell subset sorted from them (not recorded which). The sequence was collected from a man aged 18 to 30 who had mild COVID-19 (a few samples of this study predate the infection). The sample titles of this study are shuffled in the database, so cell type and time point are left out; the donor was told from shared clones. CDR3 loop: CASSVTGPGNYGYTF. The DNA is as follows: TGTGCCAGCAGCGTCACCGGGCCCGGGAACTATGGCTACACCTTC.